Following are 7 T cell receptor beta chains from one sample sequenced in a study of T cells after yellow fever vaccination. TCRdb fed the 5' RACE reads into MiXCR, producing one record per CDR3 protein. The top ten hold about a sixth of the sample, which has roughly 400,000 distinct CDR3 sequences, over 15% seen once. The material sequenced was PBMCs, taken before the yellow fever booster vaccination. These receptors were taken from a man aged 18 to 29 who received the YFV17D yellow fever vaccine.

The sample holds a few counts of this clonotype. The genes are TRBV12-3 or TRBV12-4 and TRBJ2-2, with 9 bases aligning to TRBD2. With 11 bases clipped from V and 5 bases from J, the junction kept 6 bases outside the gene matches. This CDR3 comprises 13 residues. The CDR3 protein is CACGGGATGELFF. The DNA of the CDR3 is TGTGCCTGCGGCGGGGGGGCGACCGGGGAGCTGTTTTTT.

This clonotype was counted a few times. V gene TRBV29-1 combines with J gene TRBJ2-2; D might be TRBD2 (5 bases). The CDR3 spans 14 residues. V lost 4 bases and J lost 4, with 13 bases in between. Germline assignment: CDR1 SQVTM and CDR2 ANQGSEA. The DNA of the CDR3 is TGCAGCGTTGTGCCCGAAGGGAGCACCGGGGAGCTGTTTTTT. Translating it yields CSVVPEGSTGELFF.

The chain is built from TRBV27 and TRBJ1-3; TRBD1 is a possible D gene (6 bases). Trimming took off 4 bases at V and 2 bases at J, with 15 bases between the two ends. The CDR3 loop spans 16 amino acids. Germline-derived CDR1 and CDR2 are MNHEY and SMNVEV (reference sequence). CDR3 residues: CASSSTGYPTGNTIYF. The DNA of the CDR3 is TGTGCCAGCAGTTCTACAGGGTATCCCACTGGAAACACCATATATTTT.

The V and J genes are TRBV7-2 and TRBJ2-5, with 7 bases that match TRBD1. Germline CDR1 is SGHTA and CDR2 is FQGNSA. V was clipped by 5 bases and J by 4 bases; unmatched bases: 10. This CDR3 is 15 amino acids long. The CDR3, as DNA: TGTGCCAGCAGCCCGACCACGACAGGGAGAGAGACCCAGTACTTC. This sequence encodes CASSPTTTGRETQYF. The full variable domain, completed using reference TRBV7-2 and TRBJ2-5, is GAGVSQSPSNKVTEKGKDVELRCDPISGHTALYWYRQSLGQGLEFLIYFQGNSAPDKSGLPSDRFSAERTGGSVSTLTIQRTQQEDSAVYLCASSPTTTGRETQYFGPGTRLLVL.

This clonotype was counted a few times. This chain links TRBV29-1 with TRBJ2-5; 7 bases line up with TRBD1. The germline V gene has CDR1 SQVTM and CDR2 ANQGSEA. J lost 0 bases, V lost 7 bases, and 5 bases had no gene match. CDR3 size: 13 residues. CDR3 DNA: TGCAGCGAGGCGGACAGGAACCAAGAGACCCAGTACTTC. Amino acid sequence: CSEADRNQETQYF.

The rearrangement joins TRBV10-2 to TRBJ1-2, with D possibly matching TRBD1 (5 bases). The V gene lost 3 bases and the J gene lost 0 bases, with 14 bases spanning the gap. The CDR3 length is 16 residues. The germline CDR1 and CDR2 sequences are WSHSY and SAAADI. The CDR3 loop reads CASSDPPGVANYGYTF. In DNA form, the CDR3 reads TGCGCCAGCAGTGACCCCCCGGGGGTAGCTAACTATGGCTACACCTTC.

This chain uses TRBV9 with TRBJ2-3; TRBD2 matches 12 bases. The V gene end was trimmed by 4 bases and the J gene end by 2 bases; junction bases not matched to a gene: 5. Germline assignment: CDR1 SGDLS and CDR2 YYNGEE. The CDR3 runs to 16 residues. DNA of the CDR3: TGTGCCAGCAGCACCTCTAGCGGGGGGGTCACAGATACGCAGTATTTT. As protein: CASSTSSGGVTDTQYF.